What follows are 15 T cell receptor beta chains derived from one specimen sequenced in a study of beta chain features in type 1 diabetes. Sequencing targeted expressed TCRB transcripts, as all isolated RNA had been reverse transcribed. The assay was immunoSEQ multiplex PCR, and TCRdb's table has in-frame clones only and misses some. The sample carries a few hundred thousand clones, roughly 30% recorded once. Input material: central memory CD4+ T cells from blood. These receptors were obtained from a young man in good health.

This chain connects TRBV5-1 to TRBJ2-7; 11 bases are shared with TRBD2. With 3 bases clipped from V and 3 bases from J, the junction kept 5 bases outside the gene matches. CDR3 length equals 15 residues. The V gene's germline CDR1 is SGHRS and CDR2 YFSETQ. The CDR3 region has the DNA TGCGCCAGCAGCTCCGGAGGGACTAGCGGCTACGAGCAGTACTTC. It is translated as CASSSGGTSGYEQYF. The full variable domain, completed using reference TRBV5-1 and TRBJ2-7, is KAGVTQTPRYLIKTRGQQVTLSCSPISGHRSVSWYQQTPGQGLQFLFEYFSETQRNKGNFPGRFSGRQFSNSRSEMNVSTLELGDSALYLCASSSGGTSGYEQYFGPGTRLTVT.

The rearrangement links TRBV19 to TRBJ2-5; the D gene is possibly TRBD1 (6 bases). Trimming took 6 bases from V and 2 from J, leaving 13 bases between them. CDR3 length equals 14 residues. Germline-derived CDR1 and CDR2 are LNHDA and SQIVND (reference sequence). CDR3 in amino acids: CASSYPGTQETQYF. The CDR3 nucleotides are TGTGCCAGTAGCTACCCCGGGACACAAGAGACCCAGTACTTC.

The chain joins TRBV6-5 to TRBJ1-1, with D maybe TRBD1 (6 bases). This CDR3 spans 14 amino acids. Trimming cost V 6 bases and J 0 bases, with 11 bases left between them. CDR1 is MNHEY, CDR2 SVGAGI, per germline. The CDR3: CASRPQGMNTEAFF. Written as DNA, the CDR3 is TGTGCCAGCAGACCACAGGGCATGAACACTGAAGCTTTCTTT.

The chain employs TRBV4-3 and TRBJ2-7, with D perhaps matching TRBD2 (5 bases). Germline V CDR1 and CDR2: LGHNA, YSLEER. CDR3 size: 13 residues. V dropped 1 base and J dropped 6 bases, with 10 bases sitting between them. The CDR3 DNA reads TGCGCCAGCAGCCAAGTATGGAGGAGCGAGCAGTACTTC. Translation: CASSQVWRSEQYF.

This sequence joins TRBV29-1 and TRBJ2-6; no clear D. The CDR3 is 10 amino acids. V shed 6 bases and J shed 17 bases, with 14 bases lying between them. Per the germline V gene, CDR1 is SQVTM and CDR2 is ANQGSEA. Written as DNA, the CDR3 is TGCAGCGTGGGTGGGCAGGTTATGACTTTC. Translating it yields CSVGGQVMTF. The complete variable domain, with remaining parts taken from reference TRBV29-1 and TRBJ2-6, reads SAVISQKPSRDICQRGTSLTIQCQVDSQVTMMFWYRQQPGQSLTLIATANQGSEATYESGFVIDKFPISRPNLTFSTLTVSNMSPEDSSIYLCSVGGQVMTFGAGSRLTVL.

This rearrangement joins TRBV9 to TRBJ1-3; no clear D. There are 13 residues in the CDR3. V gave up 6 bases and J gave up 9 bases, with 16 bases separating them. Germline CDR1 is SGDLS and CDR2 is YYNGEE. The CDR3 protein is CASTVGSEGTIYF. The CDR3 nucleotides read TGTGCCAGCACCGTGGGTTCTGAAGGCACCATATATTTT.

The chain is built from TRBV5-1 and TRBJ2-3; 8 bases fit TRBD1. Trimming took 4 bases from V and 6 from J; bases not matched to a gene: 7. From germline, CDR1 is SGHRS and CDR2 YFSETQ. The CDR3 consists of 14 residues. CDR3 nucleotides: TGCGCCAGCAGCACGTCGGGGACAGGCGATACGCAGTATTTT. Protein: CASSTSGTGDTQYF.

The chain joins TRBV28 to TRBJ1-5, with 7 bases fitting TRBD1. The J segment lost 5 bases and the V segment lost 6 bases, leaving 10 bases of the junction unmatched. CDR3 length: 15 amino acids. Germline loops: CDR1 MDHEN, CDR2 SYDVKM. Here the CDR3 DNA reads TGTGCCAGCAGCCCGGGGGAGGGGGCCTATCAGCCCCAGCATTTT. Translating it yields CASSPGEGAYQPQHF.

The chain joins TRBV30 to TRBJ1-3, with D tentatively TRBD1 (6 bases). CDR1 GTSNPN and CDR2 SVGIG come from the germline V gene (reference sequence). This CDR3 spans 14 amino acids. Trimming took off 8 bases at V and 1 base at J, with 15 bases between the two ends. CDR3 protein: CAGGLHSSGNTIYF. The CDR3 DNA reads TGTGCCGGGGGGCTCCACTCTTCTGGAAACACCATATATTTT.

This clone was observed a single time. This sequence joins TRBV7-2 and TRBJ2-1, with 9 bases aligning to TRBD1. The trim removed 6 bases at V and 5 bases at J, leaving 5 bases unmatched. The CDR3 extends over 14 amino acids. In germline, CDR1 is SGHTA, CDR2 FQGNSA. The CDR3 loop reads CASSLQGADNEQFF. CDR3 DNA sequence: TGTGCCAGCAGTCTACAGGGGGCGGACAATGAGCAGTTCTTC.

In this sample, this clone turned up a few times. This sequence joins TRBV30 and TRBJ1-1; D remains ambiguous. V lost 3 bases, J lost 1 base, and 9 bases lay in between. Germline V gene lookup returns CDR1 GTSNPN and CDR2 SVGIG (reference sequence). The CDR3 has 13 residues. The CDR3 DNA follows: TGTGCCTGGAGCCTAGGAGGGAACACTGAAGCTTTCTTT. It specifies CAWSLGGNTEAFF.

This clone was found a few times. The DNA for the CDR3 is TGCGCCAGCAAGCCCGTTAGGGTCGGCACTGAAGCTTTCTTT. Translated, it gives CASKPVRVGTEAFF. The chain couples TRBV10-1 to TRBJ1-1; D unclear. Germline CDR1 is WNHNN and CDR2 is SYGVQD (reference sequence). Trimming removed 7 bases from V and 4 bases from J, with 16 bases in between. The CDR3 runs 14 residues.

A few counts support this clone. The chain carries TRBV30 and TRBJ2-1, with TRBD1 as a possible D gene (6 bases). V was trimmed by 3 bases and J by 15 bases, leaving 15 bases between them. This CDR3 spans 11 amino acids. CDR1 GTSNPN and CDR2 SVGIG come from the germline V gene (reference sequence). CDR3 bases: TGTGCCTGGAGGACAGGCCCATCGGGGTTCTTC. Its protein product is CAWRTGPSGFF.

A remark on this clone: In the same sample, other DNA sequences code for this CDR3. This sequence joins TRBV19 and TRBJ1-1; D remains unclear. Germline-derived CDR1 and CDR2 are LNHDA and SQIVND (reference sequence). The CDR3 consists of 13 residues. Trimming removed 2 bases from V and 1 base from J, with 5 bases in between. In DNA form, the CDR3 reads TGTGCCAGTAGTATACCAGCGAACACTGAAGCTTTCTTT. It translates to CASSIPANTEAFF.

This chain connects TRBV4-2 to TRBJ2-7, with D maybe TRBD1 (6 bases). Germline V gene data show CDR1 as LGHNA and CDR2 as YNFKEQ. The CDR3 is 14 amino acids. V was cut by 5 bases and J by 1 base, with 12 bases left in between. CDR3 region: CASSNKGQSYEQYF. The CDR3 DNA follows: TGTGCCAGCAGCAACAAGGGACAATCCTACGAGCAGTACTTC.